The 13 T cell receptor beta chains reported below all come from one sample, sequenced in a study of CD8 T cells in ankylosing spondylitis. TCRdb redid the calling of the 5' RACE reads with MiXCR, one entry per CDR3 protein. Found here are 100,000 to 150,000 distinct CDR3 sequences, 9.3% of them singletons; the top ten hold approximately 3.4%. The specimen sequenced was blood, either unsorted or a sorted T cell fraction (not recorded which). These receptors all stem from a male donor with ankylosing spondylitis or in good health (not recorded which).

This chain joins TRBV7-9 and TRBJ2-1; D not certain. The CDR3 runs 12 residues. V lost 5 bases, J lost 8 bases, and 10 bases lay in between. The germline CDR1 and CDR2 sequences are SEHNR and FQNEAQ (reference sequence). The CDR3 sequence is CASSHITYEQFF. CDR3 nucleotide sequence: TGTGCCAGCAGCCACATAACTTATGAGCAGTTCTTC. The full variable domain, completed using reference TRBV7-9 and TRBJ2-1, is DTGVSQNPRHKITKRGQNVTFRCDPISEHNRLYWYRQTLGQGPEFLTYFQNEAQLEKSRLLSDRFSAERPKGSFSTLEIQRTEQGDSAMYLCASSHITYEQFFGPGTRLTVL.

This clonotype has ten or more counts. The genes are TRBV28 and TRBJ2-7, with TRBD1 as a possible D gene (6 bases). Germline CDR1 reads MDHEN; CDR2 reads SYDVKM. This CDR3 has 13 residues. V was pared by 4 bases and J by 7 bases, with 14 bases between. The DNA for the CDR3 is TGTGCCAGCAGTTCGATTATAGGGGGAGAGCAGTACTTC. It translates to CASSSIIGGEQYF. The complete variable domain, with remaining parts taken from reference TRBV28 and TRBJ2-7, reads DVKVTQSSRYLVKRTGEKVFLECVQDMDHENMFWYRQDPGLGLRLIYFSYDVKMKEKGDIPEGYSVSREKKERFSLILESASTNQTSMYLCASSSIIGGEQYFGPGTRLTVT.

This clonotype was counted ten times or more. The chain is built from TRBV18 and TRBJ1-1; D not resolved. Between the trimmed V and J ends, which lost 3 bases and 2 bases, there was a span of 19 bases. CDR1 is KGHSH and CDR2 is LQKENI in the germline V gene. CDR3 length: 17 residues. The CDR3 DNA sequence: TGTGCCAGCTCACCTCGGACTCAATCCCTGATCAACACTGAAGCTTTCTTT. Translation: CASSPRTQSLINTEAFF.

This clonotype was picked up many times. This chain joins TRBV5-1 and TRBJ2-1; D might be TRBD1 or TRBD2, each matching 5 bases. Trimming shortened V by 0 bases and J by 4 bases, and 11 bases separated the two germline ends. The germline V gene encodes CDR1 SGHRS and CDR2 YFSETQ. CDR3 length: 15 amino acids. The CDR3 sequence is CASSLEWGNYNEQFF. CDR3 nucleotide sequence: TGCGCCAGCAGCTTGGAATGGGGGAATTACAATGAGCAGTTCTTC.

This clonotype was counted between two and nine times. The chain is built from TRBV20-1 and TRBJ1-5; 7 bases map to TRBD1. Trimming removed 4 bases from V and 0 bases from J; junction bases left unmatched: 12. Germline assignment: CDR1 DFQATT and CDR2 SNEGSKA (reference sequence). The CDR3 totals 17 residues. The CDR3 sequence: CSAKEVGQHYSNQPQHF. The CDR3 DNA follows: TGCAGTGCTAAAGAAGTGGGACAGCACTATAGCAATCAGCCCCAGCATTTT.

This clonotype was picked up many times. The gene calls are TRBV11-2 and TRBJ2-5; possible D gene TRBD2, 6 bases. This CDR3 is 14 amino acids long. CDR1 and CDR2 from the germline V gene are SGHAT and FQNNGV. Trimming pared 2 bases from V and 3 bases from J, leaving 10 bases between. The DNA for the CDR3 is TGTGCCAGCAGCTTAAGTAGCGGTAAAGAGACCCAGTACTTC. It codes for CASSLSSGKETQYF.

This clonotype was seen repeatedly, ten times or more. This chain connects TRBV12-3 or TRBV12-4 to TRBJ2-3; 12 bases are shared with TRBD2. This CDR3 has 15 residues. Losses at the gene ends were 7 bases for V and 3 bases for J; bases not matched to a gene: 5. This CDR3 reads CASIPTSGSTDTQYF. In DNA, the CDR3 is TGTGCCAGCATTCCGACTAGCGGGAGTACAGATACGCAGTATTTT.

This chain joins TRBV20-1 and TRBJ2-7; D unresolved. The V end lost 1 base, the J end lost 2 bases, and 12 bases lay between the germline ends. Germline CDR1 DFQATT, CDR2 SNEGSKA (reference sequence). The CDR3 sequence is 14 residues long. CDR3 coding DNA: TGCAGTGCTAGAGCCCCCGTTGGTACCTACGAGCAGTACTTC. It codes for CSARAPVGTYEQYF.

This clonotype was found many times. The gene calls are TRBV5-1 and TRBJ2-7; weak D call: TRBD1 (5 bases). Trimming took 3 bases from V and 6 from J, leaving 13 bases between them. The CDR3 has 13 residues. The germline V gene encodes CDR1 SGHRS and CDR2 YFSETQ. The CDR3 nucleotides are TGCGCCAGCAGCTCAGACCCAGGGCGCGAGCAGTACTTC. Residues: CASSSDPGREQYF.

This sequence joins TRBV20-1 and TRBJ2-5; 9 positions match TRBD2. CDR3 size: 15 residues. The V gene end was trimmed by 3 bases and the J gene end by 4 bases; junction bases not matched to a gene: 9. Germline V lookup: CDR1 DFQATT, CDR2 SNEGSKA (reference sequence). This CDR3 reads CSASVGLAGRETQYF. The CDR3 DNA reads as TGCAGTGCTAGTGTCGGTCTAGCGGGACGAGAGACCCAGTACTTC.

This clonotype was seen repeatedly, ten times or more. The CDR3, as DNA: TGTGCCAGCAGTAAACAGGGTAGTGGGGCCAACGTCCTGACTTTC. This gives the protein CASSKQGSGANVLTF. This chain links TRBV27 with TRBJ2-6, with a tentative D call TRBD1 (6 bases). The V and J ends lost 5 bases and 3 bases respectively, with 11 bases between them. CDR1 is MNHEY and CDR2 is SMNVEV in the germline V gene (reference sequence). CDR3 length equals 15 residues. Based on the CDR3 plus reference TRBV27 and TRBJ2-6, the full variable domain is EAQVTQNPRYLITVTGKKLTVTCSQNMNHEYMSWYRQDPGLGLRQIYYSMNVEVTDKGDVPEGYKVSRKEKRNFPLILESPSPNQTSLYFCASSKQGSGANVLTFGAGSRLTVL.

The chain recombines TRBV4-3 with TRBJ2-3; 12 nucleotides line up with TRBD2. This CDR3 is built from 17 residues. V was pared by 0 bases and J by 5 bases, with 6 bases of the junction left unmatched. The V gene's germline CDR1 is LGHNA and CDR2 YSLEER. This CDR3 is CASSQDASGLAGDTQYF. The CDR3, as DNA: TGCGCCAGCAGCCAAGATGCCTCGGGACTAGCGGGAGATACGCAGTATTTT.

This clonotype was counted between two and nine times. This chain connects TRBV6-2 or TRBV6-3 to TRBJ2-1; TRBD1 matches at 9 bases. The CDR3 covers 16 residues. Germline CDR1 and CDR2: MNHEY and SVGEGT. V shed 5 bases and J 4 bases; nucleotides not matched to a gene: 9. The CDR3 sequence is CASSPGQGRKYNEQFF. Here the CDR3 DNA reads TGTGCCAGCAGTCCAGGACAGGGGAGAAAATACAATGAGCAGTTCTTC.